One sample yielded the 6 T cell receptor beta chains listed below, sequenced in a study of blood T cells in healthy people across ages. It was with a sample-barcoded 5' primer and a J-beta primer mix that a second PCR of about 7 to 12 cycles was run. TCRdb reprocessed the 5' RACE reads via MiXCR and lists one record per CDR3 protein. The sample lists some 920,000 distinct CDR3 sequences, roughly half seen once, with about a fifth in the top ten. The sample comprised blood. The origin of the receptors is a woman aged 55-70 years in good health.

The chain combines TRBV20-1 with TRBJ1-1; D gene unclear. Germline CDR1 DFQATT, CDR2 SNEGSKA (reference sequence). This CDR3 has 13 residues. V shed 4 bases and J shed 0 bases, with 9 bases lying between them. CDR3 in DNA: TGCAGTGCTAAGCCCACAATGAACACTGAAGCTTTCTTT. It encodes CSAKPTMNTEAFF.

This clonotype was counted between two and nine times. The gene calls are TRBV6-6 and TRBJ2-3; D call uncertain. Trimming shortened V by 6 bases and J by 5 bases, and 24 bases separated the two germline ends. CDR3 length: 17 residues. Germline assignment: CDR1 MNHNY and CDR2 SVGAGI (reference sequence). The CDR3 DNA sequence: TGTGCCAGCAGCCACTGGGGAACGGTACAATCTGAAGATACGCAGTATTTT. Protein sequence: CASSHWGTVQSEDTQYF.

The rearrangement uses TRBV11-2 and TRBJ2-1; no clear D. V lost 5 bases to trimming and J lost 4 bases, with 9 bases between them. The CDR3 is made up of 13 amino acids. Germline CDR1 reads SGHAT; CDR2 reads FQNNGV. The DNA for the CDR3 is TGTGCCAGCAGCCCACTACAATACAATGAGCAGTTCTTC. Protein: CASSPLQYNEQFF.

This clonotype was observed a few times. The chain carries TRBV7-2 and TRBJ2-5; 9 positions agree with TRBD1. Per germline, CDR1 SGHTA and CDR2 FQGNSA. The CDR3 is made up of 16 amino acids. With V trimmed by 1 base and J by 4 bases, 7 bases remained unmatched. CDR3 amino acids: CASSLGNRGRRETQYF. The CDR3 nucleotides read TGTGCCAGCAGCTTAGGGAACAGGGGGCGTCGAGAGACCCAGTACTTC.

The chain joins TRBV20-1 to TRBJ1-1, with D unclear. The germline V gene has CDR1 DFQATT and CDR2 SNEGSKA (reference sequence). CDR3 length equals 15 residues. Between the trimmed V and J ends, which lost 2 bases and 2 bases, there was a span of 15 bases. The CDR3 DNA reads TGCAGTGCTAGATCGGAAGCGCCAAGAAACACTGAAGCTTTCTTT. This sequence encodes CSARSEAPRNTEAFF.

This chain uses TRBV6-6 with TRBJ2-5; TRBD2 agrees at 7 bases. J was trimmed by 1 base and V by 6 bases; bases with no gene match: 8. This CDR3 spans 15 amino acids. Looked up from germline, CDR1 is MNHNY and CDR2 is SVGAGI (reference sequence). This CDR3 reads CASSISGWGQETQYF. The CDR3 nucleotides read TGTGCCAGCAGCATTAGCGGGTGGGGCCAAGAGACCCAGTACTTC.